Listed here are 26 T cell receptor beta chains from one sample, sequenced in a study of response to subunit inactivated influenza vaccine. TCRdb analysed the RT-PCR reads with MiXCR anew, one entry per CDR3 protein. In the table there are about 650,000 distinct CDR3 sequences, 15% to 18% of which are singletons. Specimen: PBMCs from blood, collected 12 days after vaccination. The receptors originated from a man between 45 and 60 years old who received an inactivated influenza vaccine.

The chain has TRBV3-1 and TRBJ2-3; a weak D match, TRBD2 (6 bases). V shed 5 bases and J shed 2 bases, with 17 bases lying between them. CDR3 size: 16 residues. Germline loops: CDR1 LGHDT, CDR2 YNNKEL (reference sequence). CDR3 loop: CASSDRSASDTDTQYF. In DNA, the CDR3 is TGTGCCAGCAGCGACCGAAGCGCTAGCGACACAGATACGCAGTATTTT.

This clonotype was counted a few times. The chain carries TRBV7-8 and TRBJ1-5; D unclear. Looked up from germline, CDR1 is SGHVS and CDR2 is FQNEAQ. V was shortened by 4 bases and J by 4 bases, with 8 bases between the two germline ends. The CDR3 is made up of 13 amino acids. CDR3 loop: CASSWSDNQPQHF. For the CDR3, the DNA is TGTGCCAGCAGCTGGTCCGATAATCAGCCCCAGCATTTT.

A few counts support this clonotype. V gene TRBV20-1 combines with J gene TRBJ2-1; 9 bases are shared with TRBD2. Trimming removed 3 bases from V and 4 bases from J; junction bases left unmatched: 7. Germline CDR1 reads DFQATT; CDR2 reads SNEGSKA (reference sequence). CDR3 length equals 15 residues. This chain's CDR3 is CSARPGTSSYNEQFF. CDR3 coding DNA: TGCAGTGCTAGGCCCGGGACTAGCAGTTACAATGAGCAGTTCTTC.

CDR3 DNA sequence: TGTGCCATCAATGGACTAGCGGGAGGGCCCGACAATGAGCAGTTCTTC. It is translated as CAINGLAGGPDNEQFF. This rearrangement joins TRBV10-3 to TRBJ2-1, with 15 bases aligning to TRBD2. This CDR3 is 16 amino acids long. After removal of 7 bases from V and 5 bases from J, the junction contained 6 bases not matched to a gene. Germline CDR1 ENHRY, CDR2 SYGVKD.

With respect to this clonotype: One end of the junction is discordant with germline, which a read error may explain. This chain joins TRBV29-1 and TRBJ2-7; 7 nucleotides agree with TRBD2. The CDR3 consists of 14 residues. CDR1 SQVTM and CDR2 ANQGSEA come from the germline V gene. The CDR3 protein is CSVEGLADSYEHYF. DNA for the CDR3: TGCAGCGTTGAAGGTCTAGCGGACTCTTACGAGCACTACTTC.

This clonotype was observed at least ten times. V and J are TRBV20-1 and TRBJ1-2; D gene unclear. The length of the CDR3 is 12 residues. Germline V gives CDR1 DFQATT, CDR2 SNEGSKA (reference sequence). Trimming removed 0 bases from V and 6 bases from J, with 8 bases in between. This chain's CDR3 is CSARDYYHGYTF. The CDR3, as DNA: TGCAGTGCTAGAGATTACTACCATGGCTACACCTTC.

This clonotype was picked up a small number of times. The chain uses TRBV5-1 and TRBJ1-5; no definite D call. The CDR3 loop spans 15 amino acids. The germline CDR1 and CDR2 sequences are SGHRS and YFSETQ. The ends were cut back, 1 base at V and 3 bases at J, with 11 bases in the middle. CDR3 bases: TGCGCCAGCAGCTTGACACCTTTAGACAATCAGCCCCAGCATTTT. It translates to CASSLTPLDNQPQHF.

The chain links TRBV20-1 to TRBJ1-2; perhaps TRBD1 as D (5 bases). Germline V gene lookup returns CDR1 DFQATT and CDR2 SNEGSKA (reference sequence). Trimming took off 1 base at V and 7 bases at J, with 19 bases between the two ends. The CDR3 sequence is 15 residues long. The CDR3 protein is CSARGTTGGESGYTF. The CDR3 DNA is TGCAGTGCTAGAGGGACAACGGGAGGGGAAAGTGGCTACACCTTC.

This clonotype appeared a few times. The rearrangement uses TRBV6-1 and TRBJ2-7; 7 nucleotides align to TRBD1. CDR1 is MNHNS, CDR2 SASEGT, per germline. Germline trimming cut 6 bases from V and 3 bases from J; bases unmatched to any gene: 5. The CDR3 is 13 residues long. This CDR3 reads CASSLDRYYEQYF. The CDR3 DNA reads TGTGCCAGCAGCCTGGACAGGTACTACGAGCAGTACTTC.

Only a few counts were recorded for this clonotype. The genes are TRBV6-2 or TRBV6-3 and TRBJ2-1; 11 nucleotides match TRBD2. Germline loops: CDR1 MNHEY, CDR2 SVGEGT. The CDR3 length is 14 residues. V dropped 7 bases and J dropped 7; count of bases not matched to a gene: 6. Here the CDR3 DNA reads TGTGCCAGCACCATAGCGGGGGGGCGGAATGAGCAGTTCTTC. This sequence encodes CASTIAGGRNEQFF.

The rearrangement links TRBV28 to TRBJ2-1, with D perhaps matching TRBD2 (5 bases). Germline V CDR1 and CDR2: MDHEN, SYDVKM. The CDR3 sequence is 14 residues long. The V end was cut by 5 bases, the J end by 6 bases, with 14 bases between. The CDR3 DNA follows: TGTGCCAGCAGTCATCGGGCTAGCCGCAATGAGCAGTTCTTC. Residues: CASSHRASRNEQFF.

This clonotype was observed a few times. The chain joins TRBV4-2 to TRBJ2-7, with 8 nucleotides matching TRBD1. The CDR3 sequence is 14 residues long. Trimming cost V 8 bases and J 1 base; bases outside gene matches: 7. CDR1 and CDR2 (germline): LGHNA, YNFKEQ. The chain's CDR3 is CASARDRTSYEQYF. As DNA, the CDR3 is TGTGCCAGCGCCCGGGACAGGACATCCTACGAGCAGTACTTC.

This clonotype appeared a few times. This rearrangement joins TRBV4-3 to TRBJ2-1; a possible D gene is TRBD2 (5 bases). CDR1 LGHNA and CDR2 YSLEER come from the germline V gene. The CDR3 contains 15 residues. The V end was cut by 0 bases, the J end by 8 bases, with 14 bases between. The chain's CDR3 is CASSQEGDSWDEQFF. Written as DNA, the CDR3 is TGCGCCAGCAGCCAAGAGGGAGATAGCTGGGATGAGCAGTTCTTC.

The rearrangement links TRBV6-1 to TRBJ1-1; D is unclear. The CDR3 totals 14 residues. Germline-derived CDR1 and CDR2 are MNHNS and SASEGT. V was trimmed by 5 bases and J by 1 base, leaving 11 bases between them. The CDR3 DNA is TGTGCCAGCAGTCCTCCCCCAGGGAACACTGAAGCTTTCTTT. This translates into CASSPPPGNTEAFF.

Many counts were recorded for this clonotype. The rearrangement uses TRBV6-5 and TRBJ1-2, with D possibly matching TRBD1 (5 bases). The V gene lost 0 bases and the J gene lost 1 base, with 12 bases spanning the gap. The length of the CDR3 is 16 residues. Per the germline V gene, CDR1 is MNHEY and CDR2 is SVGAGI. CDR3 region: CASSYSSGRVNYGYTF. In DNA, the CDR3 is TGTGCCAGCAGTTACTCAAGCGGCAGGGTTAACTATGGCTACACCTTC.

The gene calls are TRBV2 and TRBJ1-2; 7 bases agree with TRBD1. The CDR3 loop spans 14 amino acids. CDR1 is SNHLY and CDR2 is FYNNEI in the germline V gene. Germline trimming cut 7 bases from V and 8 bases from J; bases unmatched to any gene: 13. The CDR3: CASTYTDRAVGYTF. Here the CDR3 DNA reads TGTGCCAGCACCTATACTGACAGGGCGGTCGGCTACACCTTC.

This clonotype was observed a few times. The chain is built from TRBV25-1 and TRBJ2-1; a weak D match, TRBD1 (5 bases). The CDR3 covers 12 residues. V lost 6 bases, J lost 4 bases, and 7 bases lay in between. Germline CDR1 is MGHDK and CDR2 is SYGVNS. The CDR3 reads CASRAGYNEQFF. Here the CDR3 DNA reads TGTGCCAGCAGAGCAGGGTACAATGAGCAGTTCTTC.

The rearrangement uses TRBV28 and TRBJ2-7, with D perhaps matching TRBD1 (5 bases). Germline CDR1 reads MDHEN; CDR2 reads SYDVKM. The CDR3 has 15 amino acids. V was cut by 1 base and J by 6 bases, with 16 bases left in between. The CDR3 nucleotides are TGTGCCAGCAGTTTATATGAAGGGGCAGGGTTCGAGCAGTACTTC. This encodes CASSLYEGAGFEQYF.

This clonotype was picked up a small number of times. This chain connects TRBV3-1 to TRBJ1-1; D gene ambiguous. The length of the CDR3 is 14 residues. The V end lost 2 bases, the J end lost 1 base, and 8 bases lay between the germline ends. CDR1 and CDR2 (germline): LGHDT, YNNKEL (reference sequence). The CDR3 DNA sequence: TGTGCCAGCAGCCAAACGATGACGAACACTGAAGCTTTCTTT. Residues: CASSQTMTNTEAFF.

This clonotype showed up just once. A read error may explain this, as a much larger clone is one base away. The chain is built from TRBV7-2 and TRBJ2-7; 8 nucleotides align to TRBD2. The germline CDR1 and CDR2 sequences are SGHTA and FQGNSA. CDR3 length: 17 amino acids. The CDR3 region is CARSLGVRAGVPYEQYF. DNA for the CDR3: TGTGCCAGGAGCTTAGGGGTAAGAGCGGGAGTTCCCTACGAGCAGTACTTC.

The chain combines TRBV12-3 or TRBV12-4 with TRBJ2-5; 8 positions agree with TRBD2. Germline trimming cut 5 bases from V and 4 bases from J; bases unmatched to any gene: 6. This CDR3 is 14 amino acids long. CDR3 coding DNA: TGTGCCAGCAGTCCCGGGGGGGCCGTAGAGACCCAGTACTTC. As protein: CASSPGGAVETQYF.

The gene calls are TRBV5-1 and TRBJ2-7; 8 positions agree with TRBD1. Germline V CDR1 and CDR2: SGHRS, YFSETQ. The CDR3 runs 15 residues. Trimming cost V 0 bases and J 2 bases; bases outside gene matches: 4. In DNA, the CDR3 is TGCGCCAGCAGCTTGGGGGGACAGGTCACCTACGAGCAGTACTTC. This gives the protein CASSLGGQVTYEQYF.

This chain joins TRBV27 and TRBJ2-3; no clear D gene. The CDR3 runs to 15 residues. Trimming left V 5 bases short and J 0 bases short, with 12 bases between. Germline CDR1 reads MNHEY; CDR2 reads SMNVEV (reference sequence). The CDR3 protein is CASSPRQFSTDTQYF. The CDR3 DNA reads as TGTGCCAGCAGTCCCAGACAATTTAGCACAGATACGCAGTATTTT.

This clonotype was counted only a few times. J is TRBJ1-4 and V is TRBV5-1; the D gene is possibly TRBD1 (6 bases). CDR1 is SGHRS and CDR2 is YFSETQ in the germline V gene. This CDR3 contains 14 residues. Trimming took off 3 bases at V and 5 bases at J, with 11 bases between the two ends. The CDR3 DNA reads TGCGCCAGCAGCTACTTCGGACAGAATGAAAAACTGTTTTTT. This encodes CASSYFGQNEKLFF.

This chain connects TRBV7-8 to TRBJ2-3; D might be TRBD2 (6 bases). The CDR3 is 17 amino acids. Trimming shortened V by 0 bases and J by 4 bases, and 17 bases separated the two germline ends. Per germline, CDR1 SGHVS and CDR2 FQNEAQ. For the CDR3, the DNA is TGTGCCAGCAGCTTAGCGTCTCCCCGGGGCGGGGCAGATACGCAGTATTTT. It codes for CASSLASPRGGADTQYF.

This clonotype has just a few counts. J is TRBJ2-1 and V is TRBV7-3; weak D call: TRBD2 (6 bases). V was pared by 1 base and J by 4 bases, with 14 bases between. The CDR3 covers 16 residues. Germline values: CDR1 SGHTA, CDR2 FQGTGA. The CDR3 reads CASSLNARGGYNEQFF. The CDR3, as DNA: TGTGCCAGCAGCTTAAACGCGCGAGGAGGGTACAATGAGCAGTTCTTC.